A single sample gave rise to the 5 T cell receptor beta chains below, sequenced in a study of blood T cells in healthy people across ages. Combining a sample-barcoded 5' primer with a J-beta primer mix, a second PCR ran for roughly 7 to 12 cycles. TCRdb called the 5' RACE reads again in MiXCR, with one record for every CDR3 protein. This sample has around 600,000 distinct CDR3 sequences, with more than 45% found just once. The sample was blood. The receptor set was obtained from a man older than 75 in good health.

This clonotype was seen only a few times. The chain carries TRBV6-5 and TRBJ1-1, with 8 bases lining up with TRBD1. CDR3 size: 15 residues. Germline CDR1 is MNHEY and CDR2 is SVGAGI. V shed 5 bases, J shed 9 bases, and the junction held 14 bases outside the gene matches. The CDR3 loop is CASSPRTGLRFQAFF. In nucleotides, the CDR3 is TGTGCCAGCAGTCCGCGGACAGGGCTCCGTTTCCAAGCTTTCTTT.

This clonotype was picked up a small number of times. The chain joins TRBV2 to TRBJ1-5, with D hard to call. V dropped 5 bases and J dropped 3 bases, with 8 bases sitting between them. The CDR3 consists of 13 residues. Germline CDR1 and CDR2: SNHLY and FYNNEI. As DNA, the CDR3 is TGTGCCAGCAGTTCAGAGAACAATCAGCCCCAGCATTTT. This sequence encodes CASSSENNQPQHF.

The rearrangement joins TRBV7-3 to TRBJ2-4; tentatively, D is TRBD1 (6 bases). Germline CDR1 SGHTA, CDR2 FQGTGA. The CDR3 contains 16 residues. Trimming left V 1 base short and J 1 base short, with 11 bases between. The CDR3 bases are TGTGCCAGCAGCTTAAGTGTGGGGGCGGCCAAAAACATTCAGTACTTC. Amino acid sequence: CASSLSVGAAKNIQYF.

The rearrangement uses TRBV20-1 and TRBJ2-3; TRBD2 is a possible D gene (5 bases). The germline V and J ends were trimmed by 0 bases and 0 bases, with 13 bases remaining between them. CDR1 DFQATT and CDR2 SNEGSKA come from the germline V gene (reference sequence). This CDR3 spans 16 amino acids. CDR3 protein: CSARDLWSGSTDTQYF. CDR3 in DNA: TGCAGTGCTAGAGATTTGTGGAGCGGTAGCACAGATACGCAGTATTTT.

The V and J genes are TRBV7-2 and TRBJ2-5; 7 bases agree with TRBD1. CDR3 length: 15 amino acids. Trimming removed 5 bases from V and 1 base from J; junction bases left unmatched: 7. The germline V gene has CDR1 SGHTA and CDR2 FQGNSA. The DNA for the CDR3 is TGTGCCAGCAGCCCCCAGACAGGGACCCAAGAGACCCAGTACTTC. Amino acids: CASSPQTGTQETQYF.